The 27 T cell receptor beta chains given below trace back to one sample, sequenced in a study of CD8 T cells in ankylosing spondylitis. Each CDR3 protein is one row after TCRdb ran MiXCR on the 5' RACE reads. The sample carries some 30,000 distinct CDR3 sequences, 5.5% to 8% recorded once. Sequencing was done on a sample of blood, either unsorted or a sorted T cell fraction (not recorded which). All receptors come from a male donor with ankylosing spondylitis or in good health (not recorded which).

In its sample, this clonotype was seen many times. The chain is built from TRBV5-1 and TRBJ2-1; 10 bases align to TRBD1. The V gene's germline CDR1 is SGHRS and CDR2 YFSETQ. The CDR3 loop spans 15 amino acids. The trim removed 4 bases at V and 5 bases at J, leaving 6 bases unmatched. The CDR3 here is CASSTDRGSHNEQFF. The CDR3 region has the DNA TGCGCCAGCAGCACGGACAGGGGGTCGCACAATGAGCAGTTCTTC. Drawing the rest from reference TRBV5-1 and TRBJ2-1, the complete variable domain is KAGVTQTPRYLIKTRGQQVTLSCSPISGHRSVSWYQQTPGQGLQFLFEYFSETQRNKGNFPGRFSGRQFSNSRSEMNVSTLELGDSALYLCASSTDRGSHNEQFFGPGTRLTVL.

This clonotype was observed at least ten times. The chain is built from TRBV24-1 and TRBJ2-1; TRBD2 agrees at 10 bases. V was clipped by 5 bases and J by 6 bases; unmatched bases: 6. Germline lookup yields CDR1 KGHDR and CDR2 SFDVKD. The CDR3 runs to 15 residues. CDR3: CATSGISGRANEQFF. The CDR3 nucleotides read TGTGCCACCAGTGGGATAAGCGGGAGGGCCAATGAGCAGTTCTTC.

This clonotype was seen many times. The chain employs TRBV29-1 and TRBJ2-7; 7 nucleotides match TRBD1. Germline V lookup: CDR1 SQVTM, CDR2 ANQGSEA. This CDR3 spans 11 amino acids. The V gene end was trimmed by 3 bases and the J gene end by 5 bases; junction bases not matched to a gene: 1. The CDR3 sequence is CSVDDRDEQYF. The CDR3 DNA reads as TGCAGCGTTGACGACAGGGACGAGCAGTACTTC.

The chain recombines TRBV7-9 with TRBJ2-7; TRBD1 agrees at 7 bases. V trimming: 5 bases; J trimming: 9 bases; junction bases outside the gene matches: 10. This CDR3 has 13 amino acids. Germline CDR1 SEHNR, CDR2 FQNEAQ (reference sequence). As DNA, the CDR3 is TGTGCCAGCAGCCCTAATACAGGGGATGCGCAGTACTTC. Its translation: CASSPNTGDAQYF.

The chain links TRBV11-2 to TRBJ2-7; D uncertain. The germline V and J ends were trimmed by 5 bases and 4 bases, with 27 bases remaining between them. The CDR3 runs to 18 residues. CDR1 and CDR2 from the germline V gene are SGHAT and FQNNGV. The CDR3 loop is CASSPVSRPLGKPYEQYF. As DNA, the CDR3 is TGTGCCAGCAGCCCGGTGTCTAGGCCCCTAGGAAAACCGTACGAGCAGTACTTC.

This clonotype was found many times. This chain joins TRBV28 and TRBJ2-7, with 13 nucleotides matching TRBD2. Looked up from germline, CDR1 is MDHEN and CDR2 is SYDVKM. The CDR3 sequence is 15 residues long. After removal of 6 bases from V and 2 bases from J, the junction contained 4 bases not matched to a gene. The CDR3 protein is CASRRGLAGTYEQYF. The CDR3 DNA follows: TGTGCCAGCAGACGGGGACTAGCGGGGACCTACGAGCAGTACTTC.

In this sample, this clonotype turned up many times. This chain connects TRBV20-1 to TRBJ2-1, with D perhaps matching TRBD2 (5 bases). CDR3 length: 15 amino acids. Germline values: CDR1 DFQATT, CDR2 SNEGSKA (reference sequence). Trimming removed 2 bases at V and 4 bases at J, with 15 bases between. The CDR3 region has the DNA TGCAGTGCTAGAAAGGTGGGAGAGGCTTACAATGAGCAGTTCTTC. The encoded protein is CSARKVGEAYNEQFF.

This clonotype was observed a few times. The chain has TRBV7-3 and TRBJ2-2, with D unclear. V was trimmed by 1 base and J by 5 bases, leaving 8 bases between them. The germline V gene has CDR1 SGHTA and CDR2 FQGTGA. CDR3 length equals 14 residues. CDR3 in DNA: TGTGCCAGCAGCTTAAATGGGTTGACCGGGGAGCTGTTTTTT. Translation: CASSLNGLTGELFF. Full variable domain (outside the CDR3, taken from reference TRBV7-3 and TRBJ2-2): GAGVSQTPSNKVTEKGKYVELRCDPISGHTALYWYRQSLGQGPEFLIYFQGTGAADDSGLPNDRFFAVRPEGSVSTLKIQRTERGDSAVYLCASSLNGLTGELFFGEGSRLTVL.

Turning to this clonotype: Its ends do not fully match the called genes, so a read error is possible. V gene TRBV29-1 combines with J gene TRBJ2-2; weak D call: TRBD2 (5 bases). This CDR3 comprises 13 residues. In germline, CDR1 is SQVTM, CDR2 ANQGSEA. The DNA for the CDR3 is TGCGGCGTTGATGAGGGGAACACCGGGGAGCTGTTTTTT. It specifies CGVDEGNTGELFF.

This clonotype was counted ten times or more. The chain couples TRBV27 to TRBJ2-1; TRBD2 might be the D (6 bases). V lost 0 bases and J lost 3, with 12 bases in between. This CDR3 has 16 amino acids. Germline CDR1 reads MNHEY; CDR2 reads SMNVEV (reference sequence). CDR3 sequence reads: CASSLSPAGRYNEQFF. CDR3 nucleotides: TGTGCCAGCAGTTTATCTCCAGCGGGCCGCTACAATGAGCAGTTCTTC.

This clonotype was counted ten times or more. The rearrangement uses TRBV12-3 or TRBV12-4 and TRBJ2-7; 13 nucleotides align to TRBD2. The CDR3 has 13 residues. V was clipped by 5 bases and J by 9 bases; unmatched bases: 4. CDR3: CASSPGLAGVQYF. The CDR3 coding sequence is TGTGCCAGCAGTCCAGGACTAGCGGGAGTGCAGTACTTC.

Many counts were recorded for this clonotype. The rearrangement joins TRBV13 to TRBJ2-1, with D tentatively TRBD1 (6 bases). The CDR3 is 14 amino acids. V lost 4 bases and J 4 bases, leaving 11 bases between the germline ends. CDR1 is PRHDT, CDR2 FYEKMQ, per germline (reference sequence). The CDR3 nucleotides read TGTGCCAGCAGCTCTACAGGGAGTTACAATGAGCAGTTCTTC. It codes for CASSSTGSYNEQFF.

This clonotype was found many times. The genes are TRBV4-1 and TRBJ2-2; the D gene is possibly TRBD2 (8 bases). Trimming removed 6 bases from V and 7 bases from J, with 18 bases in between. This CDR3 is 15 amino acids long. Germline V gene sequence: CDR1 MGHRA, CDR2 YSYEKL. The CDR3 loop is CASRVAGQYGGELFF. CDR3 nucleotide sequence: TGCGCCAGCAGAGTAGCGGGACAGTATGGCGGGGAGCTGTTTTTT.

This clonotype was picked up many times. The V and J genes are TRBV27 and TRBJ2-7; TRBD2 matches 8 bases. Germline CDR1 reads MNHEY; CDR2 reads SMNVEV (reference sequence). The junction had 11 bases not matched to a gene; V was cut back by 5 bases and J by 2 bases. CDR3 size: 16 residues. This CDR3 is CASSPSLAAFPYEQYF. The CDR3 DNA follows: TGTGCCAGCAGTCCCTCACTAGCGGCCTTCCCCTACGAGCAGTACTTC.

This clonotype was seen at least ten times. The gene calls are TRBV24-1 and TRBJ2-1; TRBD1 might be the D (5 bases). Germline V lookup: CDR1 KGHDR, CDR2 SFDVKD. The CDR3 is made up of 16 amino acids. V shed 3 bases and J shed 0 bases, with 11 bases lying between them. The CDR3 DNA sequence: TGTGCCACCAGTGATCCGACAGACCGCTCCTACAATGAGCAGTTCTTC. Protein: CATSDPTDRSYNEQFF.

This clonotype was recorded many times. The rearrangement uses TRBV20-1 and TRBJ2-3; unclear D gene. CDR1 is DFQATT, CDR2 SNEGSKA, per germline (reference sequence). V was shortened by 0 bases and J by 0 bases, with 13 bases between the two germline ends. The CDR3 loop spans 16 amino acids. This CDR3 reads CSARDPVALSTDTQYF. The CDR3 DNA is TGCAGTGCTAGAGATCCGGTGGCTCTAAGCACAGATACGCAGTATTTT.

V usage is TRBV5-1 and J usage is TRBJ1-5, with D maybe TRBD1 (5 bases). Trimming took off 0 bases at V and 5 bases at J, with 9 bases between the two ends. CDR1 and CDR2 from the germline V gene are SGHRS and YFSETQ. The CDR3 length is 14 residues. In DNA, the CDR3 is TGCGCCAGCAGCTTGGCAGGGACCCATCAGCCCCAGCATTTT. It yields the protein CASSLAGTHQPQHF. The full variable domain, rest sourced from reference TRBV5-1 and TRBJ1-5, is KAGVTQTPRYLIKTRGQQVTLSCSPISGHRSVSWYQQTPGQGLQFLFEYFSETQRNKGNFPGRFSGRQFSNSRSEMNVSTLELGDSALYLCASSLAGTHQPQHFGDGTRLSIL.

This clonotype was observed at least ten times. The V call is TRBV18, the J call TRBJ2-4; 10 positions match TRBD1. V shed 2 bases, J shed 8 bases, and the junction held 3 bases outside the gene matches. CDR1 and CDR2 (germline): KGHSH, LQKENI. The CDR3 is made up of 14 amino acids. In DNA form, the CDR3 reads TGTGCCAGCTCACCAGGGACAGGGGATTACATTCAGTACTTC. This gives the protein CASSPGTGDYIQYF.

This clonotype was recorded many times. This chain connects TRBV20-1 to TRBJ2-5; D not resolved. The V gene lost 1 base and the J gene lost 4 bases, with 4 bases spanning the gap. The germline gives CDR1 DFQATT, CDR2 SNEGSKA (reference sequence). The CDR3 covers 11 residues. CDR3 residues: CSARGRETQYF. Written as DNA, the CDR3 is TGCAGTGCTAGAGGGAGAGAGACCCAGTACTTC.

Concerning this clonotype: At one of its ends the junction is not consistent with the germline gene, which may arise from a read error. J is TRBJ2-1 and V is TRBV5-1; D is uncertain. Germline V lookup: CDR1 SGHRS, CDR2 YFSETQ. CDR3 length: 15 amino acids. Here the CDR3 reads CASSATPGSYNEQLF. DNA for the CDR3: TGCGCCAGCAGCGCGACTCCAGGCTCCTACAACGAGCAGCTCTTC. The full variable domain, with the rest looked up from reference TRBV5-1 and TRBJ2-1, is KAGVTQTPRYLIKTRGQQVTLSCSPISGHRSVSWYQQTPGQGLQFLFEYFSETQRNKGNFPGRFSGRQFSNSRSEMNVSTLELGDSALYLCASSATPGSYNEQLFGPGTRLTVL.

This clonotype was observed at least ten times. V and J are TRBV5-1 and TRBJ2-2; 7 bases map to TRBD2. Germline assignment: CDR1 SGHRS and CDR2 YFSETQ. The CDR3 covers 15 residues. Unmatched junction bases numbered 5, after V lost 5 bases and J lost 1 base. The CDR3 DNA reads TGCGCCAGCAGGACCTCTAGCGGGAACACCGGGGAGCTGTTTTTT. It specifies CASRTSSGNTGELFF.

This clonotype was detected many times. This chain connects TRBV24-1 to TRBJ2-7; TRBD2 might be the D (5 bases). The length of the CDR3 is 14 residues. Germline V gene sequence: CDR1 KGHDR, CDR2 SFDVKD. Trimming pared 3 bases from V and 3 bases from J, leaving 11 bases between. CDR3 in amino acids: CATSDADGGYEQYF. The DNA for the CDR3 is TGTGCCACCAGTGATGCCGACGGAGGCTACGAGCAGTACTTC.

The chain carries TRBV11-2 and TRBJ1-1, with D unresolved. This CDR3 spans 12 amino acids. Germline CDR1 SGHAT, CDR2 FQNNGV. The germline V and J ends were trimmed by 5 bases and 5 bases, with 9 bases remaining between them. The CDR3 loop is CASSQGWTEAFF. Written as DNA, the CDR3 is TGTGCCAGCAGCCAAGGGTGGACTGAAGCTTTCTTT.

This chain uses TRBV20-1 with TRBJ2-7, with D possibly called TRBD1 or TRBD2 (5 bases each). The V end lost 1 base, the J end lost 4 bases, and 14 bases lay between the germline ends. The CDR3 runs 14 residues. CDR1 and CDR2 (germline): DFQATT, SNEGSKA (reference sequence). The CDR3 sequence: CSARGGRRLYEQYF. The CDR3 DNA is TGCAGTGCTAGAGGGGGGAGACGGCTTTACGAGCAGTACTTC.

This clonotype was seen repeatedly, ten times or more. The V gene is TRBV29-1, the J gene TRBJ2-5, with D possibly TRBD1 on 6 matching bases. The germline CDR1 and CDR2 sequences are SQVTM and ANQGSEA. The ends were cut back, 3 bases at V and 4 bases at J, with 12 bases in the middle. The CDR3 has 13 residues. This chain's CDR3 is CSVDRGRAETQYF. DNA for the CDR3: TGCAGCGTTGACAGGGGAAGGGCAGAGACCCAGTACTTC. The variable domain in full, completed from reference TRBV29-1 and TRBJ2-5, reads SAVISQKPSRDICQRGTSLTIQCQVDSQVTMMFWYRQQPGQSLTLIATANQGSEATYESGFVIDKFPISRPNLTFSTLTVSNMSPEDSSIYLCSVDRGRAETQYFGPGTRLLVL.

By frequency in the sample, this clonotype is medium-sized. This chain joins TRBV28 and TRBJ2-1, with 7 bases lining up with TRBD1. There are 14 residues in the CDR3. Per germline, CDR1 MDHEN and CDR2 SYDVKM. V trimming: 8 bases; J trimming: 8 bases; junction bases outside the gene matches: 12. The CDR3 nucleotides read TGTGCCAGCCAGGGAACAGGGGAGTTTTATGAGCAGTTCTTC. Translation gives CASQGTGEFYEQFF.

The rearrangement joins TRBV11-2 to TRBJ1-2; D call uncertain. Trimming stripped 0 bases from V and 0 bases from J, with 17 bases between. Per germline, CDR1 SGHAT and CDR2 FQNNGV. This CDR3 has 18 residues. The CDR3, as DNA: TGTGCCAGCAGCTTAGAGTACAGCGACTCGTTAGCTAACTATGGCTACACCTTC. Encoded protein: CASSLEYSDSLANYGYTF.